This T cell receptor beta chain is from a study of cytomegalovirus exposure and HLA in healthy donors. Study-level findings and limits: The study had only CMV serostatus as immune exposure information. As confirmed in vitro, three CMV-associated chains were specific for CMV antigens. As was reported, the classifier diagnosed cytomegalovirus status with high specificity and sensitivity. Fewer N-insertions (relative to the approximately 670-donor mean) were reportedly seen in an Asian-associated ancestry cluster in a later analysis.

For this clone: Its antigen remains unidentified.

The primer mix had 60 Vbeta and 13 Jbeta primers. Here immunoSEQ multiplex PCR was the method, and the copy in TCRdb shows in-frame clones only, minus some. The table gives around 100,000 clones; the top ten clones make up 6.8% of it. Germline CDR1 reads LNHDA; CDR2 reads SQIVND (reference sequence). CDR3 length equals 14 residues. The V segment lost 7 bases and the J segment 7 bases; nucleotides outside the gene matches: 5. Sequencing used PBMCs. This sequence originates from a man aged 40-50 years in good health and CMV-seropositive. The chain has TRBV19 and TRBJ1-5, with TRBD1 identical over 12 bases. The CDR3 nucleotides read TGTGCCAGTATTGGGACAGGGGGCGACCAGCCCCAGCATTTT. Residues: CASIGTGGDQPQHF.